The source of this TCR beta chain is a study of tumor and adjacent non-tumor tissue in lung cancer. Whole-study context: Aged about 31 to 76 years, patients included 10 men and a few women with stage I to III disease. On average, productive TCRbeta reads reached about 4.17 million per sample.

A modified ARM-PCR protocol with three rounds of nested PCR amplified TCRbeta. TCRdb reprocessed the multiplex PCR reads via MiXCR and lists one record per CDR3 protein. The table has approximately 90,000 distinct CDR3 sequences, approximately 65% seen once. This CDR3 is built from 11 residues. V lost 5 bases to trimming and J lost 6 bases, with 9 bases between them. The V gene's germline CDR1 is DFQATT and CDR2 SNEGSKA (reference sequence). RNA was extracted from bulk tissue without any cell sorting. Sequencing input: lung tumor tissue. This clonotype was obtained from a man aged 55 to 70 with non-small cell lung cancer. The V and J genes are TRBV20-1 and TRBJ2-3; TRBD2 might be the D (6 bases). CDR3 in amino acids: CSASLADTQYF. The CDR3 nucleotides are TGCAGTGCTTCCCTAGCGGATACGCAGTATTTT.